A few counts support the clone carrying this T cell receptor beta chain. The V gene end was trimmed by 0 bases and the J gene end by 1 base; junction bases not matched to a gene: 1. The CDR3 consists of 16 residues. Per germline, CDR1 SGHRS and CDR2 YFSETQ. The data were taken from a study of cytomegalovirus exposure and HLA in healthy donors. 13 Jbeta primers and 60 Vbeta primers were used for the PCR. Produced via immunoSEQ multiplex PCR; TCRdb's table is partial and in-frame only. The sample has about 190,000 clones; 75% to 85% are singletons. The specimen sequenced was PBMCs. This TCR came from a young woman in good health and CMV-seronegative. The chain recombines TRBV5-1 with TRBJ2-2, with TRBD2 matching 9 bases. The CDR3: CASSLGLAVNTGELFF. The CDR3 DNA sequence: TGCGCCAGCAGCTTGGGACTAGCGGTGAACACCGGGGAGCTGTTTTTT.